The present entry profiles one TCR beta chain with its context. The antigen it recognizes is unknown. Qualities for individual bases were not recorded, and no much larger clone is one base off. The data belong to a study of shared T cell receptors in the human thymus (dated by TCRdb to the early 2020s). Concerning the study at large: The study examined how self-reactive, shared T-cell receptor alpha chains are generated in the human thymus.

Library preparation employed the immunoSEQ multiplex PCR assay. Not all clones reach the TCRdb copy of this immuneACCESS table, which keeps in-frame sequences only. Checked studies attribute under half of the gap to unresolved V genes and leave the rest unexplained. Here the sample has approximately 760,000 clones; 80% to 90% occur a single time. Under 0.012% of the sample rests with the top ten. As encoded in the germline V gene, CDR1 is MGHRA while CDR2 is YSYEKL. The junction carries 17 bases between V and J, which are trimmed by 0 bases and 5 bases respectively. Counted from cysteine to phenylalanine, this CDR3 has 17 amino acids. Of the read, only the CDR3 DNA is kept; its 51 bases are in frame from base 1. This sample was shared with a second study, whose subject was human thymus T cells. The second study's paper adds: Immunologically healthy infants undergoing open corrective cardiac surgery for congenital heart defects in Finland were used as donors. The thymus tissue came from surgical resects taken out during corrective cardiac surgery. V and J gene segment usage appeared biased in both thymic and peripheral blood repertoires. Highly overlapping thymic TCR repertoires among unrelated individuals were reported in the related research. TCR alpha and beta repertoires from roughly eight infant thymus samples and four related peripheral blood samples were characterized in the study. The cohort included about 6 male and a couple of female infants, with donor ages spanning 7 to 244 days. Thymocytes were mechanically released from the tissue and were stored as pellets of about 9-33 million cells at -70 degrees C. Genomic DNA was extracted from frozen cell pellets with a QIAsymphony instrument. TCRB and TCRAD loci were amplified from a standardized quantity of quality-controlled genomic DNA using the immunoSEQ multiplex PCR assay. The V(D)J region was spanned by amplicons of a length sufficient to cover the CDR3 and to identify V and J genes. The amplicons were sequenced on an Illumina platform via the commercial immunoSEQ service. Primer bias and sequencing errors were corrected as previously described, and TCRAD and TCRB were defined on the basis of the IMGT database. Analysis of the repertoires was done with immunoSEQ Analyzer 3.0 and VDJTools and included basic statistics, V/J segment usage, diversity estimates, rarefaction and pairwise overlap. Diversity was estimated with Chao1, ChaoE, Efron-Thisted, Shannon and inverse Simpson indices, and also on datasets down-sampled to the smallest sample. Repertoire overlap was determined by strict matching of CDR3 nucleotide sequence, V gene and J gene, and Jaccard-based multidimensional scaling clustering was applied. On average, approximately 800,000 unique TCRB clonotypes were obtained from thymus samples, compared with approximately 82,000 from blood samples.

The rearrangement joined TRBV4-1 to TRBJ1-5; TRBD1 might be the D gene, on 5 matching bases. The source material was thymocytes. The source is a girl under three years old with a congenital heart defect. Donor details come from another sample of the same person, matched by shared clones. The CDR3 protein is CASSQDVRVGVDQPQHF. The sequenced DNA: TGCGCCAGCAGCCAAGATGTAAGGGTAGGGGTTGATCAGCCCCAGCATTTT.